These T cell receptor beta chains were read from a single sample in a study of identifying expanded T cells in peripheral blood. Here immunoSEQ multiplex PCR was the method, and the copy in TCRdb shows in-frame clones only, minus some. The sample lists roughly 84,000 clones, about 90% occurring once. Material for sequencing was blood. These receptors all come from a person aged 18 to 69 in good health. Each CDR3 is given with its conserved first and last residue. A D gene is named only where the DNA matches it firmly. Clone size is given for some rows only: seen once, a few or many times, or a class if the clone is expanded.

D: -; J: TRBJ1-1; size: -; V: TRBV7-2; DNA: TGTGCCAGCAGCTTGGGGCAGCACACTGAAGCTTTCTTT; CDR3: CASSLGQHTEAFF
D: -; J: TRBJ1-2; size: -; V: TRBV28; DNA: TGTGCCAGCAGTTCAGGGATCTCGAACTATGGCTACACCTTC; CDR3: CASSSGISNYGYTF
D: TRBD1; J: TRBJ1-3; size: -; V: TRBV2; DNA: TGTGCCACCGAAAGGGGACAGGGGGCAGGAAACACCATATATTTT; CDR3: CATERGQGAGNTIYF
D: -; J: TRBJ1-2; size: -; V: TRBV27; DNA: TGTGCCAGCAGTTCGGCTGGGCCTGGCGGGTATGGCTACACCTTC; CDR3: CASSSAGPGGYGYTF
D: -; J: TRBJ1-2; size: -; V: TRBV19; DNA: TGTGCCAGTAGTATAGAGGTATTGGGGACAGGCTACACCTTC; CDR3: CASSIEVLGTGYTF
D: -; J: TRBJ1-4; size: medium-sized; V: TRBV27; DNA: TGTGCCAGCAGTTCTCTAGGGGCAACTAATGAAAAACTGTTTTTT; CDR3: CASSSLGATNEKLFF
D: TRBD1; J: TRBJ2-1; size: -; V: TRBV5-5; DNA: TGTGCCAGCAGCCCGAGCCGGGACAGGAATCACAATGAGCAGTTCTTC; CDR3: CASSPSRDRNHNEQFF
D: -; J: TRBJ1-3; size: -; V: TRBV13; DNA: TGTGCCAGCAGCTCTACAGGGAAAAGGCGCGACACCATATATTTT; CDR3: CASSSTGKRRDTIYF
D: -; J: TRBJ1-2; size: few; V: TRBV11-2; DNA: TGTGCCAGCAGCGCATTGCTTGGGACTGTCTATGGCTACACCTTC; CDR3: CASSALLGTVYGYTF
D: TRBD1; J: TRBJ2-7; size: -; V: TRBV5-1; DNA: TGCGCCAGCAGCCTAAGACAGGGGGCAAGGTACGAGCAGTACTTC; CDR3: CASSLRQGARYEQYF
D: TRBD2; J: TRBJ2-5; size: -; V: TRBV4-2; DNA: TGTGCCAGCAGCCAAGATTTGAGGACTAGCGTCGGGGAGACCCAGTACTTC; CDR3: CASSQDLRTSVGETQYF
D: TRBD2; J: TRBJ2-5; size: -; V: TRBV9; DNA: TGTGCCAGCAGCGTAGAGGCTAGCGGGGGTCCCGTTAGAGAGACCCAGTACTTC; CDR3: CASSVEASGGPVRETQYF
D: -; J: TRBJ2-6; size: -; V: TRBV25-1; DNA: TGTGCCAGCAGTGAATCTAGGGGGGCCAACGTCCTGACTTTC; CDR3: CASSESRGANVLTF
D: -; J: TRBJ1-2; size: -; V: TRBV30; DNA: TGTGCCTGGAGTGCTACCGTCGGCGGCGGCTACACCTTC; CDR3: CAWSATVGGGYTF
D: -; J: TRBJ1-2; size: -; V: TRBV2; DNA: TGTGCCAGCAGACCGACGGCCACCCCTTATGGCTACACCTTC; CDR3: CASRPTATPYGYTF
D: TRBD1; J: TRBJ1-2; size: -; V: TRBV18; DNA: TGTGCCAGCTCACCATCAGGGATGACAGGGGTAGACTATGGCTACACCTTC; CDR3: CASSPSGMTGVDYGYTF
D: -; J: TRBJ1-1; size: -; V: TRBV6-5; DNA: TGTGCCAGCAGTTACGGGCCGTTGAACACTGAAGCTTTCTTT; CDR3: CASSYGPLNTEAFF
D: TRBD2; J: TRBJ2-1; size: -; V: TRBV5-1; DNA: TGCGCCAGCAGCCAAATCGAGAGCGGGGGAACTTACTCCTACAATGAGCAGTTCTTC; CDR3: CASSQIESGGTYSYNEQFF
D: -; J: TRBJ2-2; size: -; V: TRBV7-9; DNA: TGTGCCAGCAGCTTCAAGTCGGGGGCGAACACCGGGGAGCTGTTTTTT; CDR3: CASSFKSGANTGELFF
D: TRBD2; J: TRBJ2-7; size: -; V: TRBV11-1; DNA: TGTGCCAGCAGCTTAGTCAGAGGGACTAGCGGGAGCTACGAGCAGTACTTC; CDR3: CASSLVRGTSGSYEQYF
D: TRBD1; J: TRBJ2-3; size: -; V: TRBV7-9; DNA: TGTGCCAGCAGTACCGGGACAGGGGGAACAGATACGCAGTATTTT; CDR3: CASSTGTGGTDTQYF
D: TRBD2; J: TRBJ2-2; size: -; V: TRBV5-1; DNA: TGCGCCAGCAGCTCCGGGACTAGCAACACCGGGGAGCTGTTTTTT; CDR3: CASSSGTSNTGELFF
D: -; J: TRBJ2-3; size: -; V: TRBV7-2; DNA: TGTGCCAGCAGCTTCAATACGCAGTATTTT; CDR3: CASSFNTQYF
D: -; J: TRBJ1-1; size: -; V: TRBV19; DNA: TGTGCCAGTAGTATTTGGGGAAGGAACACTGAAGCTTTCTTT; CDR3: CASSIWGRNTEAFF